These 11 T cell receptor beta chains were all obtained from the same sample, sequenced in a study of shared clonotypes between healthy human individuals. CD45RO-negative cells were positively selected for CCR7, leaving out terminally differentiated effector memory CD45RA+ cells. TCRdb keeps only in-frame clones here, not all; method: immunoSEQ multiplex PCR. Counted here are about 2.1 million clones, over 85% occurring once; the ten biggest clones make up around 1.8%. The specimen sequenced was naive CD8+ T cells from PBMCs. These receptor sequences come from a man aged 18 to 29 in good health. Some clones in this sample may be carry-over from other donors' samples.

The V and J genes are TRBV11-2 and TRBJ2-2, with 12 bases that match TRBD2. Per the germline V gene, CDR1 is SGHAT and CDR2 is FQNNGV. J lost 0 bases, V lost 4 bases, and 3 bases had no gene match. The CDR3 spans 17 residues. Here the CDR3 reads CASSSRLAGANTGELFF. CDR3 DNA: TGTGCCAGCAGCTCCAGACTAGCGGGAGCGAACACCGGGGAGCTGTTTTTT.

The gene calls are TRBV27 and TRBJ1-1; 12 bases are shared with TRBD1. The V gene's germline CDR1 is MNHEY and CDR2 SMNVEV (reference sequence). J lost 4 bases, V lost 5 bases, and 2 bases had no gene match. The CDR3 consists of 14 residues. The CDR3 here is CASSTGQGATEAFF. The CDR3 DNA sequence: TGTGCCAGCAGTACGGGACAGGGGGCCACTGAAGCTTTCTTT.

The rearrangement links TRBV4-3 to TRBJ2-7; D possibly corresponds to TRBD2 (6 bases). V was clipped by 4 bases and J by 2 bases, with 15 bases between them. Germline V gene data show CDR1 as LGHNA and CDR2 as YSLEER. This CDR3 is 15 amino acids long. DNA of the CDR3: TGCGCCAGCAGCCCGGGACTCTCCTCGGCCTACGAGCAGTACTTC. Translation gives CASSPGLSSAYEQYF.

This chain uses TRBV27 with TRBJ2-3; 11 bases are a match to TRBD2. This CDR3 spans 16 amino acids. Germline CDR1 reads MNHEY; CDR2 reads SMNVEV (reference sequence). The ends lost 5 bases at V and 3 bases at J; junction bases unmatched: 7. The CDR3 protein is CASSPRRLAGTDTQYF. CDR3 DNA: TGTGCCAGCAGTCCCAGGAGACTAGCGGGAACAGATACGCAGTATTTT.

This chain links TRBV9 with TRBJ2-7; the D is unclear. This CDR3 spans 14 amino acids. V lost 0 bases to trimming and J lost 4 bases, with 11 bases between them. Germline V gives CDR1 SGDLS, CDR2 YYNGEE. The DNA of the CDR3 is TGTGCCAGCAGCGTAGATGGTAGCAGTTACGAGCAGTACTTC. Translation gives CASSVDGSSYEQYF.

The CDR3 loop is CASGERRSNQPQHF. CDR3 nucleotide sequence: TGTGCCAGCGGGGAGAGGAGGTCCAATCAGCCCCAGCATTTT. The rearrangement uses TRBV28 and TRBJ1-5, with unresolved D. The germline V gene has CDR1 MDHEN and CDR2 SYDVKM. The CDR3 is made up of 14 amino acids. V lost 8 bases and J lost 3, with 14 bases in between.

The chain has TRBV29-1 and TRBJ2-3; 12 nucleotides match TRBD2. Germline lookup yields CDR1 SQVTM and CDR2 ANQGSEA. V trimming: 6 bases; J trimming: 1 base; junction bases outside the gene matches: 17. CDR3 length equals 19 residues. CDR3 coding DNA: TGCAGCGTCGGGGGACTAGCGGGCAAAAAACAACTAGGCACAGATACGCAGTATTTT. This codes for CSVGGLAGKKQLGTDTQYF.

The chain has TRBV7-2 and TRBJ2-5; D remains unclear. Germline V CDR1 and CDR2: SGHTA, FQGNSA. Trimming removed 6 bases at V and 2 bases at J, with 16 bases between. CDR3 size: 15 residues. CDR3 region: CASRRRVRDQETQYF. The CDR3 bases are TGTGCCAGCAGACGTAGAGTAAGGGATCAAGAGACCCAGTACTTC.

The CDR3 is CASSSISGTSETQYF. In DNA, the CDR3 is TGTGCCAGCAGCTCCATCAGCGGGACCTCAGAGACCCAGTACTTC. The chain couples TRBV13 to TRBJ2-5; 7 bases match TRBD2. The germline CDR1 and CDR2 sequences are PRHDT and FYEKMQ (reference sequence). The CDR3 covers 15 residues. The V and J ends lost 4 bases and 4 bases, in that order; junction bases with no gene match: 9. Using reference TRBV13 and TRBJ2-5 for the parts outside the CDR3, the full variable domain is AAGVIQSPRHLIKEKRETATLKCYPIPRHDTVYWYQQGPGQDPQFLISFYEKMQSDKGSIPDRFSAQQFSDYHSELNMSSLELGDSALYFCASSSISGTSETQYFGPGTRLLVL.

The chain joins TRBV20-1 to TRBJ2-1; tentatively, D is TRBD1 (6 bases). V lost 8 bases, J lost 6 bases, and 11 bases lay in between. This CDR3 has 11 amino acids. Looked up from germline, CDR1 is DFQATT and CDR2 is SNEGSKA (reference sequence). This CDR3 is CSLLQGNEQFF. The CDR3, as DNA: TGCAGTCTATTACAGGGCAATGAGCAGTTCTTC.

The chain couples TRBV27 to TRBJ2-7, with a possible D match to TRBD2 (6 bases). The CDR3 totals 14 residues. V was trimmed by 3 bases and J by 3 bases, leaving 12 bases between them. The germline V gene encodes CDR1 MNHEY and CDR2 SMNVEV (reference sequence). CDR3 in amino acids: CASSFAGMGYEQYF. CDR3 DNA: TGTGCCAGCAGTTTCGCGGGAATGGGCTACGAGCAGTACTTC.